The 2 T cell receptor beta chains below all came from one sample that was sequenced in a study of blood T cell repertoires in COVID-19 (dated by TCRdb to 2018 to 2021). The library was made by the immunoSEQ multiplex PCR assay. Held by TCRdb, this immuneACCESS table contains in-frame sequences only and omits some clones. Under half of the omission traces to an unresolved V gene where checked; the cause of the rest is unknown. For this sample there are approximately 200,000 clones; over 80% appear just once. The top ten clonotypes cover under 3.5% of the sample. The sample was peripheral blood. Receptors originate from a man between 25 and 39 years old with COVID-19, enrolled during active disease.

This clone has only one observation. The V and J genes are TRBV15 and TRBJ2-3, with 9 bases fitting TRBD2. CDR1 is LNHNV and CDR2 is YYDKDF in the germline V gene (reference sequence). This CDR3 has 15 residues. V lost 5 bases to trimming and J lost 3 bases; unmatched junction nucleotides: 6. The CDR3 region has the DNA TGTGCCACCAGCGGCCGACTAGCGGCGACAGATACGCAGTATTTT. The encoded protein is CATSGRLAATDTQYF.

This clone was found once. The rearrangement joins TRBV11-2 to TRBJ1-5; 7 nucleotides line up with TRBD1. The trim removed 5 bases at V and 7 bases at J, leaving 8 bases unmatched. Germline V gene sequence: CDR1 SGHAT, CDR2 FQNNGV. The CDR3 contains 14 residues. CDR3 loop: CASSPGTARQPQHF. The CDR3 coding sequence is TGTGCCAGCAGCCCCGGGACAGCCAGACAGCCCCAGCATTTT.